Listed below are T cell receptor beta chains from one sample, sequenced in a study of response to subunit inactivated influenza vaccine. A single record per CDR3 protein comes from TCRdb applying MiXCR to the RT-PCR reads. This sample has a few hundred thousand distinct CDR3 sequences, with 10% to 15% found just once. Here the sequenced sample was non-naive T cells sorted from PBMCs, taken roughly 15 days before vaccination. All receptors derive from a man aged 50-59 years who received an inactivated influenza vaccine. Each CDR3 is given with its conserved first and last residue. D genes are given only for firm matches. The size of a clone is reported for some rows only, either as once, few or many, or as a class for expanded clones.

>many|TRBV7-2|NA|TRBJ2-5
TGTGCCAGCAGCGAAGCGAGGGGGTCACAAGAGACCCAGTACTTC
CASSEARGSQETQYF
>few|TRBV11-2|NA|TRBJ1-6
TGTGCCAGCAGCGCCGACAGGAGCTCCCATTCACCCCTCCACTTT
CASSADRSSHSPLHF
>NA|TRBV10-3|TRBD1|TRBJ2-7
TGTGCCATCAGTGCTGACAGGGGGAATCCCTACGAGCAGTACTTC
CAISADRGNPYEQYF
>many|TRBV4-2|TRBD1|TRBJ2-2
TGTGCCAGCAGCCGGGGACAGGGAAAAACCGGGGAGCTGTTTTTT
CASSRGQGKTGELFF
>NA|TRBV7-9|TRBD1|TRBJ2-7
TGTGCCAGCAGCCCAGGGACAGGGGGGAAATCCTACGAGCAGTACTTC
CASSPGTGGKSYEQYF
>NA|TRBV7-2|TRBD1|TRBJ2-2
TGTGCCAGCAGCTTAGCGGGGGGACAGGTCGGGGAGCTGTTTTTT
CASSLAGGQVGELFF
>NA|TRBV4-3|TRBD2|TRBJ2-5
TGCGCCAGCAGCCAACGACTAGCGGGGGGCCCGGGGCAAGAGACCCAGTACTTC
CASSQRLAGGPGQETQYF
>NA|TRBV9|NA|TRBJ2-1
TGTGCCAGCAGCGCTGGACTCGAATACCAAAATGAGCAGTTCTTC
CASSAGLEYQNEQFF
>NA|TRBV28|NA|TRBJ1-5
TGTGCCAGCAGTTTGGCTCGGGCCCAGCATTTT
CASSLARAQHF
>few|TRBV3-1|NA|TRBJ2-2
TGTGCCAGCAGCCAAGATTTGGTCCAGAACACCGGGGAGCTGTTTTTT
CASSQDLVQNTGELFF
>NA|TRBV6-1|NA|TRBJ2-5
TGTGCCAGCAGCCAACGGAGAGATGAGACCCAGTACTTC
CASSQRRDETQYF